The clone carrying this T cell receptor (beta chain) has more than one count but fewer than ten. Its specificity is not known. The CDR3 is made up of 15 amino acids. Germline lookup yields CDR1 MNHNS and CDR2 SASEGT. The V gene lost 5 bases and the J gene lost 4 bases, with 17 bases spanning the gap. This entry belongs to a study of metastatic and nonmetastatic thyroid tumors. The study, taken as a whole, reports: Malignant thyroid tumors reportedly exceeded benign nodules significantly in TCR beta diversity, with the difference appearing in blood and tumor.

Thyroid surgery was preceded by no treatment in any patient. TCRdb re-called the PCR reads via MiXCR. The data show around 4,700 clones, roughly a quarter seen once. This clonotype originated in a male donor with papillary thyroid cancer or a benign thyroid nodule (not recorded which). Some clones in this sample may be carry-over from other donors' samples. J is TRBJ1-2 and V is TRBV6-1; tentative D call: TRBD1 (5 bases). The specimen was tumor tissue. The DNA for the CDR3 is TGTGCCAGCAGTCCCGTAGCGGGGGTTAGCTATGGCTACACCTTC. Its translation: CASSPVAGVSYGYTF.